This T cell receptor (beta chain) was found in a study of CD8+CD57+ T cells in acquired aplastic anemia. The wider study: Sorted CD4+ plus CD8+ cells gave DNA averaging around 3 ug.

Genomic DNA templated the TCR beta VDJ and CDR3 profiling. Via MiXCR, TCRdb re-called the reads, giving one row per CDR3 protein. The sample has roughly 420,000 distinct CDR3 sequences; 60% to 80% are singletons. Study-wide points: Statistical testing detected no significant gap in CD8+ Simpson's diversity between patients and controls.

This CDR3 is 12 amino acids long. Germline values: CDR1 SQVTM, CDR2 ANQGSEA. About this clonotype itself: Its antigen is not known.

The source is a human donor in good health, serving as a control. The chain employs TRBV29-1 and TRBJ2-7; 9 nucleotides line up with TRBD2. With the DNA end fitting TRBJ2-5 better, the J assignment may be wrong. Sequencing was performed on sorted CD4+, CD8+, or CD8+CD57+ T cells (not recorded which) from PBMCs. As DNA, the CDR3 is TGCAGCGTCGGGACTAGCAAGGAGACCCAGTACTTC. It translates to CSVGTSKETQYF.